This TCR beta chain was recovered during a study of T-cell memory formation after mild COVID-19. This clonotype was seen a handful of times. Per the germline V gene, CDR1 is KGHSH and CDR2 is LQKENI. V trimming: 8 bases; J trimming: 5 bases; junction bases outside the gene matches: 22. The CDR3 extends over 18 amino acids. MiXCR, run by TCRdb on the 5' RACE reads, gives a single entry per CDR3 protein. Of hundreds of thousands of distinct CDR3 sequences in the sample, less than 25% are singletons; the top ten hold less than 15%. The rearrangement uses TRBV18 and TRBJ2-7; 9 bases map to TRBD2. The sequencing input was PBMCs or a T cell subset sorted from them (not recorded which). This clonotype was obtained from an adult woman who had mild COVID-19 (a few samples of this study predate the infection). Cell type and time point are not known. CDR3 sequence: CASLPVGGLASFVDEQYF. As DNA, the CDR3 is TGTGCCAGCCTCCCAGTGGGGGGACTAGCTTCATTTGTCGACGAGCAGTACTTC.